The following is a T cell receptor (beta chain) sequence with its context. The data were taken from a study of blood T cell repertoires in COVID-19. In the study overall: Spain, Italy and the United States supplied samples that represented acute and convalescent COVID-19. In each case, the material was cDNA or gDNA derived from T cells, B-cell-depleted T cells, or PBMCs.

CDR1 is SEHNR, CDR2 FQNEAQ, per germline (reference sequence). The CDR3 totals 17 residues. J lost 4 bases, V lost 7 bases, and 18 bases had no gene match. Per the original methods: Using reference gene primer amplification, nucleated cell counts were estimated. Using immunoSEQ multiplex PCR, the repertoire was profiled, and TCRdb retains in-frame clones only, with some absent. V and J calls and clone size come straight from that table; D and trimming were deduced from the DNA. The data contain 150,000 or so clones, about 90% of them seen just once; the ten biggest clones take up under 0.6%. The sample comprised peripheral blood. V gene TRBV7-9 combines with J gene TRBJ2-7, with TRBD1 matching 8 bases. This sequence was found in a man aged 50-60 years with acute or convalescent COVID-19. CDR3 sequence (DNA): TGTGCCAGCACCCTTACCCGGACAGGGTTTGACAATTACGAGCAGTACTTC. Encoded protein: CASTLTRTGFDNYEQYF.